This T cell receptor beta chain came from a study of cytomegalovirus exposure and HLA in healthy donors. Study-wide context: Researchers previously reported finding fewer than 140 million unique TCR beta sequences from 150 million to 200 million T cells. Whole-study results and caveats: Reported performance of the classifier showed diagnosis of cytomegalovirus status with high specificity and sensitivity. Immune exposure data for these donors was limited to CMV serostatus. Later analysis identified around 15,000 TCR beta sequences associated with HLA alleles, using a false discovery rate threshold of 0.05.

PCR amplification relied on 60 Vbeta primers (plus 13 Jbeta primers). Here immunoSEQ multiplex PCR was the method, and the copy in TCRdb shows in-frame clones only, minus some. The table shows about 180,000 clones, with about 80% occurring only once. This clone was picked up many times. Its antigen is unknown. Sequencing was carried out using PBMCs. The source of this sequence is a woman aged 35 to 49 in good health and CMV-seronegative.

CDR3 sequence (DNA): TGTGCCAGCACGGAGGGACTAGCGGGCGGGGAGCTGTTTTTT. Translation: CASTEGLAGGELFF. The chain recombines TRBV7-6 with TRBJ2-2, with 12 bases lining up with TRBD2. The germline gives CDR1 SGHVS, CDR2 FNYEAQ. Trimming took 7 bases from V and 7 from J; bases not matched to a gene: 4. The CDR3 contains 14 residues.